These T cell receptor beta chains were read from a single sample in a study of OX40 agonist ivuxolimab in advanced cancers. The protocol was immunoSEQ multiplex PCR, while the TCRdb copy is restricted to in-frame clones and leaves out a portion. The table has over 70,000 clones, roughly 88% seen once. This sample comprised CD4+ or CD8+ T cells sorted from blood, obtained in a trial of the OX40 agonist ivuxolimab. All receptors come from an adult with an advanced solid tumor such as melanoma, head and neck, liver or kidney cancer. Each CDR3 is given with its conserved first and last residue. Each record gives: J gene, V gene, clone size, D gene, CDR3 DNA, CDR3 protein. A D gene is named only where the DNA matches it firmly. Only some rows state a clone size, as once, few, many or a class for expanded clones.

>TRBJ1-1|TRBV19|.|.
TGTGCCAGTAGTATAGTCAAGGGAACTGAAGCTTTCTTT
CASSIVKGTEAFF
>TRBJ2-7|TRBV18|.|TRBD1
TGTGCCAGCTCACCGGGACAGTCCTACGAGCAGTACTTC
CASSPGQSYEQYF
>TRBJ2-1|TRBV19|.|TRBD1
TGTGCCAGTACAAGACAGGGCTCCTACAATGAGCAGTTCTTC
CASTRQGSYNEQFF
>TRBJ2-5|TRBV4-2|.|TRBD2
TGTGCCAGCAGCCCCCCCAGACTAGCGGGAGTAGAGACCCAGTACTTC
CASSPPRLAGVETQYF
>TRBJ2-5|TRBV7-3|.|TRBD2
TGTGCCAGCAGCTTAACGGGGGGGATGGAGACCCAGTACTTC
CASSLTGGMETQYF
>TRBJ1-2|TRBV7-2|.|TRBD1
TGTGCCAGCAGCTTAGTTGGGACAGGGGCTTCTAACTATGGCTACACCTTC
CASSLVGTGASNYGYTF
>TRBJ2-7|TRBV5-1|.|.
TGCGCCAGCACCATGGTGAGATATGGCGGGAAGACCTACGAGCAGTACTTC
CASTMVRYGGKTYEQYF
>TRBJ2-5|TRBV15|.|.
TGTGCCACCAGCACGGGAAGGGAGACCCAGTACTTC
CATSTGRETQYF
>TRBJ1-1|TRBV5-1|.|.
TGCGCCAGCAGCCTGGGGGGTTTCACCACCCTGAACACTGAAGCTTTCTTT
CASSLGGFTTLNTEAFF
>TRBJ2-2|TRBV28|.|.
TGTGCCAGCAGTTCTGGGAACACCGGGGAGCTGTTTTTT
CASSSGNTGELFF
>TRBJ2-6|TRBV7-9|.|.
TGTGCCAGCAGCCTAAACACTGGGGCCAACGTCCTGACTTTC
CASSLNTGANVLTF
>TRBJ2-1|TRBV28|.|TRBD2
TGTGCCAGCAGTTTAAGCATCGGGACTAGCGGCAATGAGCAGTTCTTC
CASSLSIGTSGNEQFF
>TRBJ2-7|TRBV19|.|TRBD1
TGTGCCAGTTCTCGAGGACAGGGAACTACCTACGAGCAGTACTTC
CASSRGQGTTYEQYF
>TRBJ2-5|TRBV11-2|.|TRBD2
TGTGCCAGCAGCTCCAACACTCTAGCGGGAAAAGAGACCCAGTACTTC
CASSSNTLAGKETQYF
>TRBJ2-6|TRBV4-2|.|.
TGTGCCAGCAGCTTGGACCTTGCTCCGGGGGCCAACGTCCTGACTTTC
CASSLDLAPGANVLTF
>TRBJ2-5|TRBV7-2|.|.
TGTGCCAGCAGCTTACAGCGGGCCCAAGAGACCCAGTACTTC
CASSLQRAQETQYF
>TRBJ2-3|TRBV2|.|.
TGTGCCAGCACTACTAGACGCACAGATACGCAGTATTTT
CASTTRRTDTQYF
>TRBJ2-5|TRBV6-5|once|TRBD1
TGTGCCAGCAGTTATCTCAGGACAGGGGGCCAAGAGACCCAGTACTTC
CASSYLRTGGQETQYF
>TRBJ1-1|TRBV27|.|.
TGTGCCAGCAGTCACCCAGGGGCTGAAGCTTTCTTT
CASSHPGAEAFF
>TRBJ1-3|TRBV2|.|.
TGTGCCAGCAGTGAAATGGGGGGCTCTGGAAACACCATATATTTT
CASSEMGGSGNTIYF
>TRBJ1-1|TRBV6-6|.|.
TGTGCCAGCAGTTCCCTAGGACGGAAGAACACTGAAGCTTTCTTT
CASSSLGRKNTEAFF
>TRBJ2-1|TRBV6-6|.|.
TGTGCCAGCAGTAAAACAGGGATGGGGGAGCAGTTCTTC
CASSKTGMGEQFF
>TRBJ1-5|TRBV19|.|.
TGTGCCAGTACAGAGTTGGGGAGGTTTCAGCCCCAGCATTTT
CASTELGRFQPQHF
>TRBJ2-3|TRBV6-1|.|.
TGTGCCAGCACTCGGGCGGGCTCAGATACGCAGTATTTT
CASTRAGSDTQYF
>TRBJ2-2|TRBV2|.|.
TGTGCCAGCAGTGACAAAGTCGGGGGAAACACCGGGGAGCTGTTTTTT
CASSDKVGGNTGELFF
>TRBJ2-5|TRBV29-1|once|.
TGCAGCGTTGGAAAAGGCGGTATGAAGGAGACCCAGTACTTC
CSVGKGGMKETQYF
>TRBJ2-3|TRBV4-3|.|TRBD2
TGCGCCAGCAGCCAAGATCGCTCTAGCGGCACCTCAGATACGCAGTATTTT
CASSQDRSSGTSDTQYF
>TRBJ2-3|TRBV11-1|once|TRBD1
TGTGCCAGCAGCTCGCGACAGGGGGCGAGAGATACGCAGTATTTT
CASSSRQGARDTQYF
>TRBJ2-4|TRBV19|.|TRBD1
TGTGCCAGTAGGGCGGGGACAGGGGACAACATTCAGTACTTC
CASRAGTGDNIQYF
>TRBJ1-4|TRBV6-6|.|TRBD1
TGTGCCAGCACCTTAGGCCCGGGACAGGGAAGAGAAAAACTGTTTTTT
CASTLGPGQGREKLFF
>TRBJ2-1|TRBV5-4|once|TRBD2
TGTGCCAGCAGCTTGTGGGCTAGCGGGATTACCGGTGAGCAGTTCTTC
CASSLWASGITGEQFF
>TRBJ1-1|TRBV18|.|.
TGTGCCAGCTCCTTTTTAACTGAAGCTTTCTTT
CASSFLTEAFF
>TRBJ2-3|TRBV27|.|.
TGTGCCAGCAGATTTGGGGGATTGGGCACAGATACGCAGTATTTT
CASRFGGLGTDTQYF
>TRBJ2-1|TRBV6-6|.|TRBD2
TGTGCCAGCAGGGCGGGAGAATATAATGAGCAGTTCTTC
CASRAGEYNEQFF
>TRBJ1-1|TRBV6-5|.|.
TGTGCCAGCAAAGGGGGGCAGACTGAAGCTTTCTTT
CASKGGQTEAFF